A selection of T cell receptor beta chains follows, all from one sample in a study of human thymus T cells. Measured with immunoSEQ multiplex PCR; TCRdb has only the in-frame clones, and not every one. Of more than 50,000 clones in the sample, nearly 95% were seen once. Sequencing was performed on blood. All receptors derive from a boy younger than two with a congenital heart defect but otherwise immunologically healthy. CDR3s include the opening cysteine and the closing phenylalanine or tryptophan. A D gene is named only where the DNA matches it firmly. Size is stated for part of the rows, as once, few or many counts, or as a class when the clone is expanded.

>TRBJ1-1|NA|NA|TRBV21-1
TGTGCCAGCCGGGGCCTTTTTGAGGGCAGGGTACAATACACTGAAGCTTTCTTT
CASRGLFEGRVQYTEAFF
>TRBJ2-3|NA|NA|TRBV5-1
TGCGCCAGCAGCTTGGTTCGGTTGGGCACAGATACGCAGTATTTT
CASSLVRLGTDTQYF
>TRBJ1-1|once|TRBD1|TRBV27
TGTGCCAGCAGTCTCACCGCGGGACAGGGGGCCTTTTGGAACACTGAAGCTTTCTTT
CASSLTAGQGAFWNTEAFF
>TRBJ1-2|once|TRBD1|TRBV29-1
TGCAGCGCCTTGGGACAGCTAAACTATGGCTACACCTTC
CSALGQLNYGYTF
>TRBJ2-1|NA|NA|TRBV27
TGTGCCAGCACCACTACTCCATACAATGAGCAGTTCTTC
CASTTTPYNEQFF
>TRBJ2-7|NA|NA|TRBV7-2
TGTGCCAGCAGCTTAAGGACTGGGCGGCAGTACTTC
CASSLRTGRQYF
>TRBJ2-2|NA|TRBD1|TRBV5-1
TGCGCCAGCAGCTCCCGACAGGGTACGAACACCGGGGAGCTGTTTTTT
CASSSRQGTNTGELFF
>TRBJ1-1|NA|NA|TRBV30
TGTGCCTGGAGTGTCGGGGGGACCATGAACACTGAAGCTTTCTTT
CAWSVGGTMNTEAFF
>TRBJ2-2|NA|NA|TRBV19
TGTGCCAGTAGTATTTATGGACCCCAGGCGGCCGGGGAGCTGTTTTTT
CASSIYGPQAAGELFF
>TRBJ2-3|NA|TRBD2|TRBV4-1
TGCGCCAGCAGCCCCAATTCCAGGACTAGCGGAACAGATACGCAGTATTTT
CASSPNSRTSGTDTQYF
>TRBJ2-3|NA|TRBD2|TRBV19
TGTGCCAGTAGTTCTAGCGGGGTCACAGATACGCAGTATTTT
CASSSSGVTDTQYF
>TRBJ1-6|NA|NA|TRBV6-1
TGTGCCAGCAGTGAAGCCCTAGTACAGGGCCTGAATTCACCCCTCCACTTT
CASSEALVQGLNSPLHF
>TRBJ2-3|NA|NA|TRBV2
TGTGCCAGCAGTCAATTCACAGATACGCAGTATTTT
CASSQFTDTQYF
>TRBJ2-2|NA|NA|TRBV14
TGTGCCAGCAGCCCCCTCAGGGCCGGGGAGCTGTTTTTT
CASSPLRAGELFF
>TRBJ2-3|NA|TRBD2|TRBV7-2
TGTGCCAGCAGCTTCACCGTAGCGGGGGGGACGCAGTATTTT
CASSFTVAGGTQYF
>TRBJ2-1|NA|NA|TRBV29-1
TGCAGCGTTAATTCGGGGGACCTCTACAATGAGCAGTTCTTC
CSVNSGDLYNEQFF
>TRBJ2-7|NA|NA|TRBV10-2
TGCGCCAGCAGCGCCAAAGACAGGCGCCGGAGGGAGCAGTACTTC
CASSAKDRRRREQYF
>TRBJ1-1|NA|NA|TRBV6-1
TGTGCCAGCAGTCCCAAACAGGGAGGTCAGTTTGAAGCTTTCTTT
CASSPKQGGQFEAFF
>TRBJ1-3|once|TRBD1|TRBV5-1
TGCGCCAGCAGCCTTGATTCAGGGGGAAGAAACACCATATATTTT
CASSLDSGGRNTIYF
>TRBJ2-2|NA|TRBD1|TRBV5-1
TGCGCCAGCAGACTTGGGACAGGGGGGACCGGGGAGCTGTTTTTT
CASRLGTGGTGELFF